The text below deals with one T cell receptor (beta chain). TCRdb's table, derived via immunoSEQ multiplex PCR, lists solely in-frame clones and lacks some. The table records over 90,000 clones, roughly nine tenths of them present only once. The source of the sample is a study of OX40 agonist ivuxolimab in advanced cancers. As for the study in general: The mean age was approximately 56 years, ranging from about 23 to 79, with over 70% of participants male.

The trim removed 4 bases at V and 4 bases at J, leaving 5 bases unmatched. Germline assignment: CDR1 SNHLY and CDR2 FYNNEI. The CDR3 consists of 14 residues. The chain has TRBV2 and TRBJ1-2; 8 bases line up with TRBD1. The sample was CD4+ or CD8+ T cells sorted from blood, taken in a trial of the OX40 agonist ivuxolimab. The TCR sequence derives from an adult with an advanced solid tumor such as melanoma, head and neck, liver or kidney cancer. CDR3 residues: CASSGQGRSYGYTF. In nucleotides, the CDR3 is TGTGCCAGCAGTGGACAGGGGCGTTCCTATGGCTACACCTTC.